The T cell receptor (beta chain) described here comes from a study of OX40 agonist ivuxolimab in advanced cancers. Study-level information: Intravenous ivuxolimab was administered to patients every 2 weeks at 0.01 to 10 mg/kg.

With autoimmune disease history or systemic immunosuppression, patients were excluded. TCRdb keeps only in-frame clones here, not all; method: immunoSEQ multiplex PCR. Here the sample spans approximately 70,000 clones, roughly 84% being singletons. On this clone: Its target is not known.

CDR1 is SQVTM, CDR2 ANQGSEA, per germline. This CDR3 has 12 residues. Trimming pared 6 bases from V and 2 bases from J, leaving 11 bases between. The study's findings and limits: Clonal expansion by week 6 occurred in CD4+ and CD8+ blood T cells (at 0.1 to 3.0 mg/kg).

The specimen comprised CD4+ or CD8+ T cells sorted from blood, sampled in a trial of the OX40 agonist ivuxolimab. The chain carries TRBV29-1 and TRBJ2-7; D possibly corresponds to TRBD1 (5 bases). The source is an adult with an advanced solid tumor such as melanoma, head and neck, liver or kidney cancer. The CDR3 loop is CSVQGQAYEQYF. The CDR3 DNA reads TGCAGCGTCCAGGGCCAGGCCTACGAGCAGTACTTC.